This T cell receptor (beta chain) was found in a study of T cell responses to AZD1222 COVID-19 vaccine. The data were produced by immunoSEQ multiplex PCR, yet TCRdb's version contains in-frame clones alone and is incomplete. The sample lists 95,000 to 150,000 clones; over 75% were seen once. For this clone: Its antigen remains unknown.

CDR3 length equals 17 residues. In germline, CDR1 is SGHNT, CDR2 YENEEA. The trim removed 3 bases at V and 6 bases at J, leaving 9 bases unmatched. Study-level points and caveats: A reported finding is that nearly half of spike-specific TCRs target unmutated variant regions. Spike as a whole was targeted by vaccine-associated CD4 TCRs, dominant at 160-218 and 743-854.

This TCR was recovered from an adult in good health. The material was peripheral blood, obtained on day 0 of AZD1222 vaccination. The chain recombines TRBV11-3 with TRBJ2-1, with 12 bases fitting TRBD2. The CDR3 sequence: CASSFKGLAGPGNEQFF. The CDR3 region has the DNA TGTGCCAGCAGCTTTAAGGGACTAGCGGGTCCCGGCAATGAGCAGTTCTTC.